In its sample, the clone carrying this T cell receptor beta chain was seen a few times. These data are taken from a study of CD8 T cells in Susac syndrome. RNA totalling roughly 0.5 to 1 ug underwent reverse transcription with random hexamers. Amplification of TCR beta CDR3 was carried out by immunoSEQ multiplex PCR, which covered 54 Vbeta and 13 Jbeta segments. TCRdb itself ran the immunoSEQ multiplex PCR reads through MiXCR, one entry per CDR3 protein. The sample includes approximately 150,000 distinct CDR3 sequences, 80% of them seen just once. The sequenced target, TCR beta, came from blood CD8+ and CD4+ T cells. Germline V gene lookup returns CDR1 ENHRY and CDR2 SYGVKD. Trimming left V 2 bases short and J 2 bases short, with 9 bases between. This CDR3 comprises 14 residues.

The specimen sequenced was CD8+ T cells from PBMCs. The clonotype was recovered from a human donor with multiple sclerosis. This chain joins TRBV10-3 and TRBJ2-5; D not certain. In DNA form, the CDR3 reads TGTGCCATCAGTGAGCCCCTAGAACAAGAGACCCAGTACTTC. Protein: CAISEPLEQETQYF.